A selection of T cell receptor beta chains follows, all from one sample in a study of a mutant IDH1 vaccine in newly diagnosed glioma. Antigens of these TCRs are unknown. Sequenced by immunoSEQ multiplex PCR; TCRdb stores in-frame clones only, minus some. The sample lists more than 30,000 clones, 75% to 95% seen once, with around 5% in the top ten. Sequencing was performed on PBMCs, taken from a glioma patient whose treatment included an IDH1 peptide vaccine. The origin of the receptors is a woman aged 40 to 55 with glioma. Each CDR3 is given without its conserved first and last residue. Fields, in order: J gene, V gene, CDR3 protein.

>TRBJ1-3|TRBV7-2
ASSLGGVRGSGNTIY
>TRBJ2-3|TRBV4-1
ASSQGWQQDTQY
>TRBJ1-1|TRBV18
ASSLAGQLNTEAF
>TRBJ2-7|TRBV7-6
ASSLVGVGNSYEQY
>TRBJ1-1|TRBV15
ATSSAVNTEAF
>TRBJ2-5|TRBV7-7
ASSLDRGETQY
>TRBJ1-1|TRBV28
ASSLQTGGPTKAF
>TRBJ2-1|TRBV6-5
ASSYGGAGGGDEQF
>TRBJ1-2|TRBV4-3
ASSQDFDLNGYT
>TRBJ1-2|TRBV2
ASKGRRLDGYT
>TRBJ1-1|TRBV6-6
ASSRGHSNTEAF
>TRBJ1-6|TRBV5-1
ASSYGQGRNSPLH
>TRBJ1-5|TRBV27
ASSSAGSGQPQH
>TRBJ1-5|TRBV7-2
ASSPQGVGYQPQH
>TRBJ2-7|TRBV4-1
ASSRGLAGTYEQY
>TRBJ2-7|TRBV10-3
AISGFGTSVSYEQY
>TRBJ1-2|TRBV7-2
ASSLARIDGYT
>TRBJ2-2|TRBV18
ASSPRGDTGELF
>TRBJ2-1|TRBV4-1
ASSQDGGLGKQQF
>TRBJ2-1|TRBV6-6
ASRALDRLNNEQF
>TRBJ1-1|TRBV5-4
ASRPTGGALMNTEAF
>TRBJ2-3|TRBV2
ATKKGGHPDTQY
>TRBJ1-5|TRBV18
ASSPGSTQPQH
>TRBJ1-1|TRBV5-4
ASSLEGNTEAF
>TRBJ2-7|TRBV5-1
ASSLTGGSSYEQY
>TRBJ2-7|TRBV2
ASSGGGFETYEQY
>TRBJ2-7|TRBV9
ASSVGRGGSYEQY
>TRBJ2-1|TRBV27
NRGSNEQF
>TRBJ1-4|TRBV5-4
ASSLRRHGNEKLF
>TRBJ1-1|TRBV5-5
ASSQGTGGTEAF
>TRBJ1-1|TRBV29-1
SVSQGMNTEAF
>TRBJ2-3|TRBV30
AWIPGTSVSTDTQY
>TRBJ1-5|TRBV30
AWGMDPYQPQH
>TRBJ1-6|TRBV14
ASSPTDYSPLH
>TRBJ2-2|TRBV10-1
ASRRGSTGELF
>TRBJ2-3|TRBV19
ASSRFGNTDTQY
>TRBJ2-7|TRBV6-6
ASSWGQNYEQY
>TRBJ1-1|TRBV6-5
ASSYVAGQNTEAF
>TRBJ2-1|TRBV7-2
ASSLVLAGAHEQF
>TRBJ2-7|TRBV7-2
ASRGQGYEQY
>TRBJ2-7|TRBV6-1
ASRSTQGRGYEQY
>TRBJ1-2|TRBV2
ASSVVGANYGYT
>TRBJ2-5|TRBV5-4
ASSLPRGGTQY
>TRBJ2-5|TRBV30
AWSVLVRRGTQY
>TRBJ2-1|TRBV5-1
ASSLAGQTEQF
>TRBJ2-3|TRBV6-5
ASSYAGGGGSDTQY
>TRBJ2-3|TRBV9
ASSEGLLEGDSRTDTQY
>TRBJ2-2|TRBV6-1
ASREYSSGTGELF
>TRBJ1-5|TRBV7-2
ASSRGGVNQPQH
>TRBJ1-2|TRBV5-1
ASSLERSRDGYT